This T cell receptor (beta chain) comes out of a study of blood T cell repertoires in COVID-19. Study at large: Resolution of symptoms, clearance, or two negative PCRs was present in recovered Cohort 3 donors. In each case, the material was cDNA or gDNA derived from T cells, B-cell-depleted T cells, or PBMCs.

Original processing notes: Reference gene primer amplification in the assay estimated nucleated cell counts. The repertoire was sequenced with immunoSEQ multiplex PCR; TCRdb's copy has only in-frame clones and lacks some. That table furnishes V, J and clone size, whereas the DNA furnished D and trimming. The table has hundreds of thousands of clones, 87% seen once. This CDR3 spans 15 amino acids. Germline V gives CDR1 MNHEY, CDR2 SMNVEV (reference sequence). V lost 0 bases and J lost 0, with 8 bases in between. The material sequenced was PBMCs or T cells enriched from blood (not recorded which). The TCR originated in a middle-aged man in a cohort exposed to, infected with or recovered from COVID-19 (not recorded which). V and J are TRBV27 and TRBJ1-1; weak D call: TRBD1 (6 bases). The CDR3 DNA reads as TGTGCCAGCAGTTTATCAGGGGGATTGAACACTGAAGCTTTCTTT. Protein product: CASSLSGGLNTEAFF.